This paragraph covers one TCR beta chain sequence. This specimen belongs to a study of T cells in Graves' hyperthyroidism and ophthalmopathy. The CDR3 regions of TCR beta were amplified from RNA transcripts. An initial round of RT-PCR targeting the TCR CDR3 relied on the HTBI primer set. TCRdb passed the multiplex PCR reads through MiXCR, listing each CDR3 protein once. Among approximately 430,000 distinct CDR3 sequences listed, roughly 14% were seen once. The length of the CDR3 is 14 residues. Germline values: CDR1 MNHEY, CDR2 SVGEGT. Trimming cost V 8 bases and J 0 bases; bases outside gene matches: 5.

Source material: blood. This TCR was recovered from a man aged 18 to 30 with Graves' ophthalmopathy. The rearrangement uses TRBV6-2 or TRBV6-3 and TRBJ1-2, with TRBD1 identical over 8 bases. CDR3: CASSYRGTNYGYTF. In nucleotides, the CDR3 is TGTGCCAGCTCGTACAGGGGGACTAACTATGGCTACACCTTC.